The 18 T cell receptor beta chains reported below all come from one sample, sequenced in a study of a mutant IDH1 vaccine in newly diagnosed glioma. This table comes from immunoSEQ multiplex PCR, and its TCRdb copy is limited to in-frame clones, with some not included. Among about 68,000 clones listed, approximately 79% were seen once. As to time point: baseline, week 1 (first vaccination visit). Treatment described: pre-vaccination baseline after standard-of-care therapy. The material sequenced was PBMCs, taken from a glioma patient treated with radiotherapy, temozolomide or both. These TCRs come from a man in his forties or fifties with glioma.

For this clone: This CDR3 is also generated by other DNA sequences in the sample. This chain's CDR3 is CSVAEGQGNSPLHF. CDR3 coding DNA: TGCAGCGTTGCGGAGGGACAGGGTAATTCACCCCTCCACTTT. This chain links TRBV29-1 with TRBJ1-6; 9 bases line up with TRBD1. The CDR3 spans 14 residues. CDR1 and CDR2 (germline): SQVTM, ANQGSEA. With 4 bases clipped from V and 6 bases from J, the junction kept 4 bases outside the gene matches.

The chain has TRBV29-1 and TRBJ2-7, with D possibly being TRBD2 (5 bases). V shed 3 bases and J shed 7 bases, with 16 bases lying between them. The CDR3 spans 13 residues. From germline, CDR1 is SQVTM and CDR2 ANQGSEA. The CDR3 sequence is CSVDVGSSTEQYF. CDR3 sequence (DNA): TGCAGCGTTGATGTAGGGAGTTCTACGGAGCAGTACTTC.

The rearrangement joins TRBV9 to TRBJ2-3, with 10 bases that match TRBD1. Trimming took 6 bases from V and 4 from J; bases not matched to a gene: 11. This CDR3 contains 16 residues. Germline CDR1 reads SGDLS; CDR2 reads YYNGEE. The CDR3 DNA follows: TGTGCCAGCACCAGACTCGGGACAGGGGACGCAGATACGCAGTATTTT. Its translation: CASTRLGTGDADTQYF.

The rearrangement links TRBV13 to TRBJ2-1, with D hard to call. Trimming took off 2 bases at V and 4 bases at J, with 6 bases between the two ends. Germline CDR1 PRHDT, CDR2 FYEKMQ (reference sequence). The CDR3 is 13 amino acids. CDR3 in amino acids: CASSLQGYNEQFF. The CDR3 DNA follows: TGTGCCAGCAGCTTACAAGGATACAATGAGCAGTTCTTC.

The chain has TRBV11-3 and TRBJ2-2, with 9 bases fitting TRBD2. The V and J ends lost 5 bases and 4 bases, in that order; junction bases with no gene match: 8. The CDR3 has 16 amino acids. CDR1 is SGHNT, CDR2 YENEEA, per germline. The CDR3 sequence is CASSPRGLASTGELFF. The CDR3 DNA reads TGTGCCAGCAGCCCCCGAGGACTAGCGAGCACCGGGGAGCTGTTTTTT. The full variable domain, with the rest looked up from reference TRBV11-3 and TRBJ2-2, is EAGVVQSPRYKIIEKKQPVAFWCNPISGHNTLYWYLQNLGQGPELLIRYENEEAVDDSQLPKDRFSAERLKGVDSTLKIQPAELGDSAVYLCASSPRGLASTGELFFGEGSRLTVL.

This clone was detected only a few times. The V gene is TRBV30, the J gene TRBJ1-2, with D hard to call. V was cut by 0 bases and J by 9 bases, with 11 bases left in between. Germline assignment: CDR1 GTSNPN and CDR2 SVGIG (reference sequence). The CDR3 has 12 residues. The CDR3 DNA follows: TGTGCCTGGAGTGTAGGACGAGTGAGCTACACCTTC. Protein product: CAWSVGRVSYTF.

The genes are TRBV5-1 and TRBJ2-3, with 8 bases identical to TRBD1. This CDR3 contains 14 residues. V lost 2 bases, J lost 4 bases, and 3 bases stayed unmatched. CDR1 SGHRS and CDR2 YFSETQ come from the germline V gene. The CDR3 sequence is CASSLQGVADTQYF. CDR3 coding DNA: TGCGCCAGCAGCTTACAGGGGGTCGCAGATACGCAGTATTTT.

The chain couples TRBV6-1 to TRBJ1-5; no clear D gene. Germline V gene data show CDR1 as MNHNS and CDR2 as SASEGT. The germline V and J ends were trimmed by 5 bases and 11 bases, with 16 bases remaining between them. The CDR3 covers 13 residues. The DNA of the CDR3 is TGTGCCAGCAGTAGAAATGACATCCCGGCCCAGCATTTT. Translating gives CASSRNDIPAQHF.

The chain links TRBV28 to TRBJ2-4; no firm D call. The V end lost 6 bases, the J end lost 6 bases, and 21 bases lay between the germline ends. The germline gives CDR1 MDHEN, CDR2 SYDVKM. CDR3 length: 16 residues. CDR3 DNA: TGTGCCAGCAGCTTGGTGGCATTGGGTCAAGGAAACATTCAGTACTTC. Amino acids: CASSLVALGQGNIQYF.

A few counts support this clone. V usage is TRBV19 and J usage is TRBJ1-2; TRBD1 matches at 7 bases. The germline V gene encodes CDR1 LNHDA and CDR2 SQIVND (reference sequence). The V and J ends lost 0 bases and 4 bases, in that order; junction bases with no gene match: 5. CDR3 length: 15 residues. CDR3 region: CASSIEGQTSYGYTF. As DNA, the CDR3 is TGTGCCAGTAGTATAGAGGGACAGACCTCCTATGGCTACACCTTC. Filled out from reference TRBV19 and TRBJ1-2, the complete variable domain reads DGGITQSPKYLFRKEGQNVTLSCEQNLNHDAMYWYRQDPGQGLRLIYYSQIVNDFQKGDIAEGYSVSREKKESFPLTVTSAQKNPTAFYLCASSIEGQTSYGYTFGSGTRLTVV.

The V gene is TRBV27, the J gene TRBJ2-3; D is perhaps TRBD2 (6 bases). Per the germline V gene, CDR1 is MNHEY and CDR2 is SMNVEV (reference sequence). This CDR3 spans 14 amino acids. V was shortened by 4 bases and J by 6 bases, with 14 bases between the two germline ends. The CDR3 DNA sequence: TGTGCCAGCAGTTCCATGACGGCGGGGGATACGCAGTATTTT. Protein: CASSSMTAGDTQYF.

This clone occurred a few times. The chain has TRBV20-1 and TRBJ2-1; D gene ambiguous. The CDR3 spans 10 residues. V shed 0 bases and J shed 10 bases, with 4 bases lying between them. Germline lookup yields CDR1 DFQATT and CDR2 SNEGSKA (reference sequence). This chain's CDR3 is CSARDEEQFF. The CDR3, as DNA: TGCAGTGCTAGAGATGAGGAGCAGTTCTTC.

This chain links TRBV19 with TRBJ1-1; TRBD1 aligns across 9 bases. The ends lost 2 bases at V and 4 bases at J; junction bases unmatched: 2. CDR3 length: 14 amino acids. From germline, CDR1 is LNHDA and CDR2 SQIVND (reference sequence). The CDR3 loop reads CASSIPQGATEAFF. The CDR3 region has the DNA TGTGCCAGTAGTATACCACAGGGGGCCACTGAAGCTTTCTTT.

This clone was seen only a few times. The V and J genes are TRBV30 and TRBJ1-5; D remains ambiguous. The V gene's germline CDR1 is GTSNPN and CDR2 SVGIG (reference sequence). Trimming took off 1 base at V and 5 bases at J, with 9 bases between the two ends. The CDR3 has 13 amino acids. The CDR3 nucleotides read TGTGCCTGGAGTGCGGGAAGCTATCAGCCCCAGCATTTT. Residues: CAWSAGSYQPQHF.

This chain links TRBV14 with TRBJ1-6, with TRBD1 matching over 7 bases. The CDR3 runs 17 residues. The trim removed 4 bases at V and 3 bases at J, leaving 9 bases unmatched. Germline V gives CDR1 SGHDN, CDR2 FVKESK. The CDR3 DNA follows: TGTGCCAGCAGCCCGAACCGGGACAGCCTCTATAATTCACCCCTCCACTTT. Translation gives CASSPNRDSLYNSPLHF.

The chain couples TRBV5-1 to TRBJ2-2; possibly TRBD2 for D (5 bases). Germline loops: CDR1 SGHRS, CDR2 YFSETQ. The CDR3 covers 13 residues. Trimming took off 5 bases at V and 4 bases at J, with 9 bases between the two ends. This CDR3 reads CASRRAFTGELFF. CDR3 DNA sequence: TGCGCCAGCAGGCGGGCATTCACCGGGGAGCTGTTTTTT.

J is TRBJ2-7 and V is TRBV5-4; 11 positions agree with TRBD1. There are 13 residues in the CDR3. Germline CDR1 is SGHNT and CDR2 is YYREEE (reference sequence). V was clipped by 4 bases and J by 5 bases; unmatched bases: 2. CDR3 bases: TGTGCCAGCAGCCAGGGACAGGGGGACGAGCAGTACTTC. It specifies CASSQGQGDEQYF.

CDR3 coding DNA: TGTGCCAGCAGCTCCAGACAGGGGGTGAACACTGAAGCTTTCTTT. This gives the protein CASSSRQGVNTEAFF. The V call is TRBV28, the J call TRBJ1-1; 9 bases fit TRBD1. This CDR3 spans 15 amino acids. With V trimmed by 6 bases and J by 0 bases, 5 bases remained unmatched. Per germline, CDR1 MDHEN and CDR2 SYDVKM.